This entry concerns a single T cell receptor (beta chain). Random hexamers primed reverse transcription of about 0.5 to 1 ug RNA. TCRdb reprocessed the immunoSEQ multiplex PCR reads with MiXCR, giving one entry per CDR3 protein. The sample gives 150,000 to 200,000 distinct CDR3 sequences, around 94% of which show up once; 0.13% to 0.15% is in the top ten. Per the germline V gene, CDR1 is KGHSH and CDR2 is LQKENI. This CDR3 has 14 residues. V lost 0 bases and J lost 4, with 7 bases in between. The sample comes from a study of CD8 T cells in Susac syndrome. Sequencing of TCR beta was performed on blood CD8+ T cells and on blood CD4+ T cells.

This receptor was taken from a human donor in good health. The sequenced material came from CD4+ T cells from PBMCs. The chain employs TRBV18 and TRBJ2-1, with unresolved D. CDR3 nucleotide sequence: TGTGCCAGCTCACCACCGATCCCGTACAATGAGCAGTTCTTC. Protein sequence: CASSPPIPYNEQFF.